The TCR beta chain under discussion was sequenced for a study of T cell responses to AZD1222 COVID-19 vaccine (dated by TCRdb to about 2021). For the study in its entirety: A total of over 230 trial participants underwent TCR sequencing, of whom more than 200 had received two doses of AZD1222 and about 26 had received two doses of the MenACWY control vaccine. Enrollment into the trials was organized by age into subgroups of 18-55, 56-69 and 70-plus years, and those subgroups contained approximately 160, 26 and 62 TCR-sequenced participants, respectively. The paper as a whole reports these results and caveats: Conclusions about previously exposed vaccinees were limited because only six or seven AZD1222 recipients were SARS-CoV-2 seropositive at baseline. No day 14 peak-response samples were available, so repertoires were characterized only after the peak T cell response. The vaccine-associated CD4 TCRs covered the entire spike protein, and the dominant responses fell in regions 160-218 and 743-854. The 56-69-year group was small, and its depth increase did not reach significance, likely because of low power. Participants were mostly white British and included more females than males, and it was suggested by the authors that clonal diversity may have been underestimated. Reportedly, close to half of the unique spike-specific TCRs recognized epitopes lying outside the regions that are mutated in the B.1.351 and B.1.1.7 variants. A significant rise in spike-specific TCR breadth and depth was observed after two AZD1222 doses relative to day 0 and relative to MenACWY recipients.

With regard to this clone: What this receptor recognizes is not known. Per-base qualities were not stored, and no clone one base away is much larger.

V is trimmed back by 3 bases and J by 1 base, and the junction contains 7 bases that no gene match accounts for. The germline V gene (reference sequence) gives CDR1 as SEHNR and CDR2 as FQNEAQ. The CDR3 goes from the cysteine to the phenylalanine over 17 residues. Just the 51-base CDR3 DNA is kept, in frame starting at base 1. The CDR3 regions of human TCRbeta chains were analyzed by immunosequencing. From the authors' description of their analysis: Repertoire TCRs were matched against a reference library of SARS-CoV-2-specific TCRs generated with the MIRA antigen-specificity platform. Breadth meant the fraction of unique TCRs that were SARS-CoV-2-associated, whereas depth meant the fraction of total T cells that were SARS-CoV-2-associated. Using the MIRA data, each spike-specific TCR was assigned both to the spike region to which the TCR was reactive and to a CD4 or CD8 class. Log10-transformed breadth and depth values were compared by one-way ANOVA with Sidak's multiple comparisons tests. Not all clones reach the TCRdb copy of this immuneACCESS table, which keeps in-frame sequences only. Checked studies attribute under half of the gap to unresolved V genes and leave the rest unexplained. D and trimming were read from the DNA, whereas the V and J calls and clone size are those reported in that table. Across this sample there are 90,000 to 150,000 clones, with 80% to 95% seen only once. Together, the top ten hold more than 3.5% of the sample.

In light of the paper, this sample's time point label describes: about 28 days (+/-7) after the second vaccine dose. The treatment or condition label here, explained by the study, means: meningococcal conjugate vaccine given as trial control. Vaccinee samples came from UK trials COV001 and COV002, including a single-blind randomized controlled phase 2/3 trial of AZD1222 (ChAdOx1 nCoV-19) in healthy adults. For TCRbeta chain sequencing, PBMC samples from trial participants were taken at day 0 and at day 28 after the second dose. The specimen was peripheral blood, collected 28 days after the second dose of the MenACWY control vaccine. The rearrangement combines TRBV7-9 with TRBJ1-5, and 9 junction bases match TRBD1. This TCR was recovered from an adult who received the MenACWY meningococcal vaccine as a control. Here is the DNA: TGTGCCAGCAGCTTGGACAGGGGATATGAAAGCAATCAGCCCCAGCATTTT. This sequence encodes CASSLDRGYESNQPQHF.